This T cell receptor beta chain was sequenced in a study of cytomegalovirus exposure and HLA in healthy donors. Study-level findings and limits: It was taken for granted in presence/absence analyses that sequencing depth across donors was roughly uniform.

With V trimmed by 6 bases and J by 4 bases, 6 bases remained unmatched. Germline-derived CDR1 and CDR2 are MDHEN and SYDVKM. The CDR3 has 15 residues. With respect to this clone: The antigen is unknown.

Primers: 60 Vbeta forward and 13 Jbeta reverse. The protocol was immunoSEQ multiplex PCR, while the TCRdb copy is restricted to in-frame clones and leaves out a portion. The sample shows some 100,000 clones, over 60% of them seen only once. Donors consisted of healthy bone marrow donors. The rearrangement links TRBV28 to TRBJ2-1; 10 bases fit TRBD2. The receptor comes from a woman in her thirties or forties in good health and CMV-seropositive. The source material was PBMCs. CDR3 DNA: TGTGCCAGCAGGCTCAGCGGGAGGGTATACAATGAGCAGTTCTTC. Translated, it gives CASRLSGRVYNEQFF. Combining the CDR3 with reference TRBV28 and TRBJ2-1 gives the whole variable domain DVKVTQSSRYLVKRTGEKVFLECVQDMDHENMFWYRQDPGLGLRLIYFSYDVKMKEKGDIPEGYSVSREKKERFSLILESASTNQTSMYLCASRLSGRVYNEQFFGPGTRLTVL.